Following are 32 T cell receptor beta chains from one sample sequenced in a study of tumor-infiltrating lymphocytes in primary liver carcinoma. A constant-region primer primed TCR beta cDNA synthesis from 500 ng of total RNA. Employing slightly modified ARM-PCR, three nested multiplex PCR rounds were run, and these gave rise to the TCR beta libraries. Both of the initial two PCR rounds ran for approximately 11 cycles and employed TRBV1-TRBV30 forward primers alongside a C-beta reverse primer. TCRdb passed the multiplex PCR reads through MiXCR, listing each CDR3 protein once. The sample has about 320,000 distinct CDR3 sequences; 50% to 70% are singletons. Blood RNA originated from unsorted whole blood, with germline DNA additionally extracted. Sequenced: peripheral blood. These receptors were collected from a man between 40 and 49 years old with primary liver carcinoma and hepatitis B virus infection.

As regards this clonotype: A read error may produce the germline difference seen at one junction end. This chain joins TRBV12-3 or TRBV12-4 and TRBJ1-2; 11 bases fit TRBD1. The CDR3 has 14 amino acids. The chain's CDR3 is CANSRTGGYDGYTF. The CDR3 nucleotides read TGTGCCAACTCACGGACAGGGGGCTATGATGGCTACACTTTC.

Concerning this clonotype itself: A much larger clone is a single base away; this may be a read error. The chain combines TRBV30 with TRBJ1-2; the match to TRBD1 covers 8 bases. The CDR3 has 15 residues. CDR1 is GTSNPN, CDR2 SVGIG, per germline (reference sequence). V was clipped by 6 bases and J by 10 bases; unmatched bases: 19. CDR3 amino acids: CACPGWTGSVDDYTF. For the CDR3, the DNA is TGTGCCTGCCCCGGCTGGACAGGGTCGGTGGATGACTACACCTTC.

About this clonotype: This may be a read error: a much more frequent sequence differs by one nucleotide. The chain couples TRBV6-5 to TRBJ2-7; D might be TRBD2 (5 bases). CDR3 length: 13 amino acids. Germline V lookup: CDR1 MNHEY, CDR2 SVGAGI. With 2 bases removed from V and 3 bases from J, the gap between germline ends came to 8 bases. CDR3 nucleotides: TGTGCCAGCAGTTACCCGACTATCTACGAGCAGTACTTC. Protein product: CASSYPTIYEQYF.

CDR3 in DNA: TGTGCCAGCAGCCAAGTGGGGCAGGATACGCAGTATTTT. Residues: CASSQVGQDTQYF. This chain connects TRBV14 to TRBJ2-3; D might be TRBD1 (5 bases). The CDR3 runs to 13 residues. The V gene's germline CDR1 is SGHDN and CDR2 FVKESK. V gave up 1 base and J gave up 6 bases, with 8 bases separating them.

The rearrangement links TRBV6-6 to TRBJ2-3; tentatively, D is TRBD2 (6 bases). The V end was cut by 6 bases, the J end by 6 bases, with 13 bases between. In germline, CDR1 is MNHNY, CDR2 SVGAGI (reference sequence). This CDR3 contains 13 residues. The CDR3 protein is CASSMGGRDTQYF. In DNA form, the CDR3 reads TGTGCCAGCAGCATGGGGGGTAGGGATACGCAGTATTTT.

As regards this clonotype: A much larger clone differs from this one at a single base, so this may be a read error. The chain links TRBV6-5 to TRBJ2-5, with D tentatively TRBD2 (5 bases). Germline V CDR1 and CDR2: MNHEY, SVGAGI. CDR3 length: 14 residues. CDR3 sequence: CPSSSQGSRKTQYF. In DNA, the CDR3 is TGTCCCAGCAGTTCACAAGGGAGTCGAAAGACCCAGTACTTC.

This clonotype was detected many times. This chain uses TRBV12-3 or TRBV12-4 with TRBJ2-3, with a tentative D call TRBD1 (6 bases). The V end was cut by 7 bases, the J end by 2 bases, with 10 bases between. The CDR3 extends over 13 amino acids. The CDR3 DNA sequence: TGTGCCAGCAAGGGGGAGATCACAGATACGCAGTATTTT. Translation gives CASKGEITDTQYF.

The J gene is TRBJ2-3, the V gene TRBV5-1; 8 nucleotides align to TRBD2. CDR3 size: 13 residues. Germline-derived CDR1 and CDR2 are SGHRS and YFSETQ. V gave up 4 bases and J gave up 5 bases; unmatched junction bases: 3. In DNA, the CDR3 is TGCGCCAGCAGCGCGGGAGGAGGAGATACGCAGTATTTT. Amino acid sequence: CASSAGGGDTQYF.

This clonotype was counted many times. As DNA, the CDR3 is TGCAGCGTTTTTGGAGGGATTGGTGCAGATACGCAGTATTTT. It encodes CSVFGGIGADTQYF. The V and J genes are TRBV29-1 and TRBJ2-3; the D gene is possibly TRBD2 (6 bases). The V and J ends lost 5 bases and 4 bases respectively, with 16 bases between them. The CDR3 runs 14 residues. Germline CDR1 SQVTM, CDR2 ANQGSEA.

On this clonotype: A read error may be the cause here, since a much bigger clone is one base away. The genes are TRBV14 and TRBJ2-1, with D perhaps TRBD1 (6 bases). Germline assignment: CDR1 SGHDN and CDR2 FVKESK. This CDR3 contains 13 residues. DNA of the CDR3: TGTGCCATCAGCCAAGATCTGGGCAGGGGACGTATCTTC. It encodes CAISQDLGRGRIF.

As for this clonotype: This sequence may be a read error, since a much larger clone differs from it by one base. The chain couples TRBV19 to TRBJ1-5, with TRBD1 matching 9 bases. CDR1 is LNHDA, CDR2 SQIVND, per germline (reference sequence). The trim removed 2 bases at V and 2 bases at J, leaving 16 bases unmatched. The CDR3 has 20 residues. The CDR3 region has the DNA TGTGCCAGTAGTATACTCTCCGGGACAGGGCGGCTTATGGGCAATCAGCCCCAGCATTTT. Its protein is CASSILSGTGRLMGNQPQHF.

The sample holds one count of this clonotype. This may stem from a read error, because a much larger clone lies one nucleotide away. V and J are TRBV14 and TRBJ2-2; tentative D call: TRBD2 (5 bases). The CDR3 runs 13 residues. The V gene's germline CDR1 is SGHDN and CDR2 FVKESK. CDR3 amino acids: CASSRSSNGEMFF. CDR3 sequence (DNA): TGTGCCAGCAGCCGGTCGTCCAACGGGGAGATGTTTTTT.

This clonotype appeared once. With a much larger clone just one base away, this may be a read error. The J gene is TRBJ2-7, the V gene TRBV6-1; no firm D call. Germline values: CDR1 MNHNS, CDR2 SASEGT. The CDR3 spans 15 residues. Deletions cut 1 base from V and 4 bases from J, with 14 bases between. CDR3 DNA sequence: TGTGCCAGCAGTGAAGATAGGGCGAACTTTTACGAGCAGTACTTC. It codes for CASSEDRANFYEQYF.

For this clonotype: It may be a read error: a sequence one base away is much more abundant. The V call is TRBV4-2, the J call TRBJ1-1, with TRBD1 as a possible D gene (5 bases). CDR1 and CDR2 (germline): LGHNA, YNFKEQ. The CDR3 extends over 14 amino acids. Deletions cut 0 bases from V and 8 bases from J, with 13 bases between. The CDR3 loop reads CASSQDPGRGEAFF. The CDR3 region has the DNA TGTGCCAGCAGCCAAGATCCAGGACGGGGCGAAGCTTTCTTT.

Notes on this clonotype: A much larger clone lies one base from this, so it may be a read error. The V call is TRBV12-3 or TRBV12-4, the J call TRBJ2-1; 10 bases map to TRBD2. The CDR3 spans 14 residues. V lost 6 bases, J lost 4 bases, and 3 bases stayed unmatched. The CDR3 region is CASREREGYNEQFF. The CDR3 region has the DNA TGTGCCAGCAGGGAGCGGGAGGGGTACAATGAGCAGTTCTTC.

For this clonotype: A much larger clone lies a single base off, so this may be a read error. The CDR3 does not close with the conserved phenylalanine or tryptophan, likely indicating a read error. The chain couples TRBV6-1 to TRBJ2-1, with TRBD2 matching 8 bases. CDR3 size: 12 residues. V shed 6 bases and J 9 bases; nucleotides not matched to a gene: 4. Germline V gives CDR1 MNHNS, CDR2 SASEGT. The DNA of the CDR3 is TGTGCCAGCAGGAGACTAGCGTTTGAGCAGTTCTTA. This codes for CASRRLAFEQFL.

Note on this clonotype: A much larger clone lies one base from this, so it may be a read error. The chain carries TRBV24-1 and TRBJ2-1; 7 bases agree with TRBD2. J was trimmed by 10 bases and V by 5 bases; bases with no gene match: 4. Per the germline V gene, CDR1 is KGHDR and CDR2 is SFDVKD. The CDR3 is 12 residues long. CDR3 coding DNA: TGTGCCACCAGTGTGGAACTAGCGGAGCAGTTCTTC. Translating it yields CATSVELAEQFF.

V usage is TRBV4-3 and J usage is TRBJ2-7; D is possibly TRBD1 (6 bases). The germline CDR1 and CDR2 sequences are LGHNA and YSLEER. With 4 bases removed from V and 2 bases from J, the gap between germline ends came to 18 bases. The CDR3 length is 16 residues. The CDR3 protein is CASSPSPRTETYEQYF. Here the CDR3 DNA reads TGCGCCAGCAGCCCCTCACCCCGGACAGAGACCTACGAGCAGTACTTC.

This clonotype was recorded once. Its ends do not fully match the called genes, so a read error is possible. J is TRBJ1-1 and V is TRBV11-1; D gene unclear. The CDR3 has 13 amino acids. The germline gives CDR1 SGHAT, CDR2 FQDESV (reference sequence). The CDR3 sequence is CASSFNVRTEAFF. As DNA, the CDR3 is TGTGCCAGCAGCTTTAACGTAAGGACTGAAGCGTTCTTT.

Notes on this clonotype: Germline is not matched at one junction end, which may reflect a read error. CDR3 protein: CASSLRQGGFNEKLFF. The CDR3, as DNA: TGTGCCAGCAGCTTGAGACAGGGGGGTTTTAATGAGAAACTGTTTTTT. This chain links TRBV7-8 with TRBJ1-4, with 9 bases identical to TRBD1. Germline CDR1 reads SGHVS; CDR2 reads FQNEAQ. The CDR3 length is 16 residues.

The table lists this clonotype with many counts. The chain recombines TRBV6-2 or TRBV6-3 with TRBJ1-5; D remains ambiguous. V dropped 7 bases and J dropped 5 bases, with 9 bases sitting between them. The CDR3 totals 12 residues. The V gene's germline CDR1 is MNHEY and CDR2 SVGEGT. In DNA, the CDR3 is TGTGCCAGCAAAAGGAGCGATCAGCCCCAGCATTTT. It yields the protein CASKRSDQPQHF.

For this clonotype: A much bigger clone sits one base away, suggesting this may be a read error. The V gene is TRBV6-5, the J gene TRBJ1-1; D call uncertain. Trimming removed 0 bases at V and 1 base at J, with 6 bases between. This CDR3 is 14 amino acids long. CDR1 MNHEY and CDR2 SVGAGI come from the germline V gene. The CDR3 protein is CASSYSPGNTEAFF. CDR3 in DNA: TGTGCCAGCAGTTACTCTCCTGGGAACACTGAAGCTTTCTTT.

For the CDR3, the DNA is TGTGCCAGCAGCCTAAAGGGGGAGACCCAGTACTTC. Protein product: CASSLKGETQYF. The V call is TRBV21-1, the J call TRBJ2-5; TRBD1, the table's D call, was not compared with the DNA. TRBV21-1 is reported as a pseudogene. This CDR3 spans 12 amino acids.

In regard to this clonotype: The CDR3 does not close with the conserved phenylalanine or tryptophan, likely indicating a read error. The CDR3 region has the DNA TGTGCCAGCAGAAAGGAGGAGGGACGGGAGACCCAGTACTTA. It codes for CASRKEEGRETQYL. V and J are TRBV4-1 and TRBJ2-5, with D possibly matching TRBD2 (6 bases). The CDR3 spans 14 residues. The germline gives CDR1 MGHRA, CDR2 YSYEKL.

This clonotype was observed a handful of times. The V gene is TRBV6-2 or TRBV6-3, the J gene TRBJ2-5; possibly TRBD1 or TRBD2 for D (5 bases each). The V end was cut by 6 bases, the J end by 3 bases, with 14 bases between. This CDR3 has 14 amino acids. Looked up from germline, CDR1 is MNHEY and CDR2 is SVGEGT. The CDR3 region has the DNA TGTGCCAGCAGCATGGGACGGCTGGAAGAGACCCAGTACTTC. It translates to CASSMGRLEETQYF.

Worth noting for this clonotype: Sequence at one end of the junction differs from germline and may be a read error. The CDR3 DNA reads TGTGACAGCAGGACGGCCGGGACGGGGTCACGCGAGCAGTACTTC. Translation: CDSRTAGTGSREQYF. The V gene is TRBV6-1, the J gene TRBJ2-7, with D perhaps matching TRBD1 or TRBD2 (5 bases each). Germline assignment: CDR1 MNHNS and CDR2 SASEGT. The CDR3 has 15 amino acids.

About this clonotype: At one boundary the junction diverges from the germline segment, which might be a read error. The chain recombines TRBV5-1 with TRBJ2-2; D might be TRBD1 or TRBD2, each matching 6 bases. The CDR3 has 17 residues. Germline CDR1 and CDR2: SGHRS and YFSETQ. The CDR3 spells CASGLAEGGRRTGELFF. The DNA of the CDR3 is TGCGCCAGCGGCTTGGCCGAAGGGGGGCGCCGGACCGGGGAGCTGTTTTTT.

In the case of this clonotype: One base away lies a much larger clone, so this may be a sequencing read error. The chain joins TRBV29-1 to TRBJ2-3, with D tentatively TRBD2 (7 bases). Germline values: CDR1 SQVTM, CDR2 ANQGSEA. There are 14 residues in the CDR3. The CDR3 here is CNVGGGSVADTQYF. The CDR3 nucleotides read TGCAACGTGGGGGGCGGGAGTGTGGCAGATACGCAGTATTTT.

As for this clonotype: It may be a read error: a sequence one base away is much more abundant. The conserved phenylalanine or tryptophan is not found at the CDR3 terminus, so this likely reflects a read error. The chain joins TRBV6-1 to TRBJ1-2, with 7 bases matching TRBD1. The V gene's germline CDR1 is MNHNS and CDR2 SASEGT. The J segment lost 2 bases and the V segment lost 7 bases, leaving 7 bases of the junction unmatched. This CDR3 region has 14 residues. The CDR3 DNA is TGTGCCAGCATAATGGGACAGTCAAACTATGGCTACACCCTC. It translates to CASIMGQSNYGYTL.

Comments on this clonotype: One base away lies a much larger clone, so this may be a sequencing read error. The chain joins TRBV4-1 to TRBJ2-3; TRBD1 agrees at 8 bases. This CDR3 spans 18 amino acids. With V trimmed by 1 base and J by 0 bases, 9 bases remained unmatched. Germline CDR1 and CDR2: MGHRA and YSYEKL. The chain's CDR3 is CASSQGLIGQGSTDTQYF. The CDR3 DNA sequence: TGCGCCAGCAGCCAAGGGTTAATAGGACAGGGCAGCACAGATACGCAGTATTTT.

Note on this clonotype: The final CDR3 position lacks the conserved phenylalanine or tryptophan, pointing to a likely read error. This chain uses TRBV6-4 with TRBJ1-1; 9 nucleotides agree with TRBD1. The V gene end was trimmed by 7 bases and the J gene end by 1 base; junction bases not matched to a gene: 4. This CDR3 contains 14 residues. Germline V gives CDR1 MRHNA, CDR2 SNTAGT. The CDR3 spells CASKPGQGNTEAFS. In nucleotides, the CDR3 is TGTGCCAGCAAGCCGGGACAGGGGAACACTGAAGCTTTCTCT.

Notes on this clonotype: A read error may explain this, as a much larger clone is one base away. CDR3 DNA sequence: TGCAGCGTTGTAGCGGGAGGCTACAAGCAGTACTTC. Residues: CSVVAGGYKQYF. This chain links TRBV29-1 with TRBJ2-7; 10 nucleotides align to TRBD2. Germline CDR1 is SQVTM and CDR2 is ANQGSEA. The CDR3 contains 12 residues.